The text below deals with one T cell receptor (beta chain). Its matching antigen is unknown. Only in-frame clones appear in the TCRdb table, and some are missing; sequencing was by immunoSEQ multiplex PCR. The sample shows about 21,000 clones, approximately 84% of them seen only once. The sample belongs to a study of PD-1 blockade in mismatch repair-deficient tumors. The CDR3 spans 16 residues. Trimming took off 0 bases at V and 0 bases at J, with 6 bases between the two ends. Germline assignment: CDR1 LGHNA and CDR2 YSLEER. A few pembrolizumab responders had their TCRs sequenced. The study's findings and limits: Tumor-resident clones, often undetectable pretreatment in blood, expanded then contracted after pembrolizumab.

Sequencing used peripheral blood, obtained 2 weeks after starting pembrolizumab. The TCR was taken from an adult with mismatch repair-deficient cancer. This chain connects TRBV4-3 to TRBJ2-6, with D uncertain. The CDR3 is CASSQDIVSGANVLTF. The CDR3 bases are TGCGCCAGCAGCCAAGATATAGTCTCTGGGGCCAACGTCCTGACTTTC.